What follows are 15 T cell receptor beta chains derived from one specimen sequenced in a study of response to subunit inactivated influenza vaccine. TCRdb reprocessed the RT-PCR reads via MiXCR and lists one record per CDR3 protein. The data contain around 200,000 distinct CDR3 sequences, about 9% of them singletons. Sequenced here: non-naive T cells sorted from PBMCs, sampled on the day of vaccination. The receptors here all came from a man over 45 who received an inactivated influenza vaccine.

This clonotype has a handful of counts. The chain is built from TRBV15 and TRBJ1-2, with TRBD1 as a possible D gene (5 bases). V shed 0 bases and J shed 6 bases, with 14 bases lying between them. The CDR3 contains 15 residues. The germline V gene encodes CDR1 LNHNV and CDR2 YYDKDF (reference sequence). CDR3 sequence reads: CATSRDGRGGDGYTF. The DNA of the CDR3 is TGTGCCACCAGCAGAGATGGACGCGGAGGGGATGGCTACACCTTC. Full variable domain (outside the CDR3, taken from reference TRBV15 and TRBJ1-2): DAMVIQNPRYQVTQFGKPVTLSCSQTLNHNVMYWYQQKSSQAPKLLFHYYDKDFNNEADTPDNFQSRRPNTSFCFLDIRSPGLGDTAMYLCATSRDGRGGDGYTFGSGTRLTVV.

The table lists this clonotype with a few counts. The genes are TRBV5-1 and TRBJ1-6; 8 bases are shared with TRBD1. The CDR3 covers 15 residues. V gave up 4 bases and J gave up 5 bases; unmatched junction bases: 5. Germline V gene data show CDR1 as SGHRS and CDR2 as YFSETQ. CDR3 amino acids: CASSVAGGNNSPLHF. The CDR3 nucleotides read TGCGCCAGCAGCGTAGCAGGGGGCAATAATTCACCCCTCCACTTT.

The CDR3 sequence is CASSPLSGGHRGNEQFF. In nucleotides, the CDR3 is TGTGCCAGCAGCCCCTTGAGCGGGGGACACAGGGGGAATGAGCAGTTCTTC. The J gene is TRBJ2-1, the V gene TRBV3-1; D is possibly TRBD1 or TRBD2 (8 bases each). The CDR3 has 17 amino acids. Germline V gives CDR1 LGHDT, CDR2 YNNKEL (reference sequence). The germline V and J ends were trimmed by 4 bases and 7 bases, with 23 bases remaining between them.

This clonotype was counted between two and nine times. V is TRBV5-1 and J is TRBJ2-5; 15 nucleotides match TRBD2. V shed 0 bases, J shed 5 bases, and the junction held 8 bases outside the gene matches. The CDR3 is 18 amino acids. Germline V gives CDR1 SGHRS, CDR2 YFSETQ. The CDR3 reads CASSLARTSGRAQETQYF. The DNA for the CDR3 is TGCGCCAGCAGCTTGGCTCGGACTAGCGGGAGGGCTCAGGAGACCCAGTACTTC. Based on the CDR3 plus reference TRBV5-1 and TRBJ2-5, the full variable domain is KAGVTQTPRYLIKTRGQQVTLSCSPISGHRSVSWYQQTPGQGLQFLFEYFSETQRNKGNFPGRFSGRQFSNSRSEMNVSTLELGDSALYLCASSLARTSGRAQETQYFGPGTRLLVL.

This chain uses TRBV7-2 with TRBJ1-5, with D perhaps matching TRBD1 (5 bases). V was pared by 0 bases and J by 7 bases, with 10 bases between. The CDR3 totals 14 residues. Per germline, CDR1 SGHTA and CDR2 FQGNSA. This chain's CDR3 is CASSLAGKGQPQHF. CDR3 DNA: TGTGCCAGCAGCTTAGCAGGGAAGGGGCAGCCCCAGCATTTT. The full variable domain, completed using reference TRBV7-2 and TRBJ1-5, is GAGVSQSPSNKVTEKGKDVELRCDPISGHTALYWYRQSLGQGLEFLIYFQGNSAPDKSGLPSDRFSAERTGGSVSTLTIQRTQQEDSAVYLCASSLAGKGQPQHFGDGTRLSIL.

The chain couples TRBV7-3 to TRBJ2-1, with D perhaps matching TRBD2 (6 bases). The CDR3 is 16 residues long. Trimming took 1 base from V and 5 from J, leaving 15 bases between them. Per the germline V gene, CDR1 is SGHTA and CDR2 is FQGTGA. CDR3 DNA sequence: TGTGCCAGCAGCTTAAAATTTCGGGGGTCCCACAATGAGCAGTTCTTC. Translation: CASSLKFRGSHNEQFF.

At least ten counts were recorded for this clonotype. V and J are TRBV12-3 or TRBV12-4 and TRBJ1-6; 7 nucleotides align to TRBD1. Trimming took 4 bases from V and 6 from J; bases not matched to a gene: 3. The CDR3 totals 14 residues. The chain's CDR3 is CASSSSGGNSPLHF. The CDR3 DNA reads TGTGCCAGCAGTTCGTCAGGGGGTAATTCACCCCTCCACTTT.

This clonotype was counted a few times. The rearrangement links TRBV19 to TRBJ2-7, with D possibly being TRBD1 or TRBD2 (5 bases each). V dropped 5 bases and J dropped 0 bases, with 11 bases sitting between them. Germline V CDR1 and CDR2: LNHDA, SQIVND (reference sequence). The CDR3 is 14 residues long. CDR3 protein: CASSASGASYEQYF. For the CDR3, the DNA is TGTGCCAGTAGTGCGTCCGGGGCCTCCTACGAGCAGTACTTC.

This clonotype appeared a few times. The chain combines TRBV7-8 with TRBJ2-1; D not resolved. Trimming left V 4 bases short and J 9 bases short, with 13 bases between. Germline CDR1 is SGHVS and CDR2 is FQNEAQ. The CDR3 is 13 residues long. Here the CDR3 DNA reads TGTGCCAGCAGCTCGGCCTCTGTGGGTGAGCAGTTCTTC. This translates into CASSSASVGEQFF. Supplemented by reference TRBV7-8 and TRBJ2-1, the full variable domain reads GAGVSQSPRYKVAKRGQDVALRCDPISGHVSLFWYQQALGQGPEFLTYFQNEAQLDKSGLPSDRFFAERPEGSVSTLKIQRTQQEDSAVYLCASSSASVGEQFFGPGTRLTVL.

This clonotype came up many times. The chain recombines TRBV7-2 with TRBJ1-5; TRBD1 agrees at 8 bases. The V gene end was trimmed by 4 bases and the J gene end by 6 bases; junction bases not matched to a gene: 5. CDR1 and CDR2 (germline): SGHTA, FQGNSA. CDR3 size: 14 residues. The CDR3 is CASSSDRARQPQHF. CDR3 nucleotide sequence: TGTGCCAGCAGCTCGGACAGGGCTCGTCAGCCCCAGCATTTT.

The chain joins TRBV7-2 to TRBJ2-7, with D perhaps TRBD1 (6 bases). CDR1 SGHTA and CDR2 FQGNSA come from the germline V gene. V was cut by 2 bases and J by 0 bases, with 11 bases left in between. The CDR3 extends over 15 amino acids. Here the CDR3 reads CASSLFGQSSYEQYF. The CDR3 DNA reads TGTGCCAGCAGCTTATTCGGACAGAGCTCCTACGAGCAGTACTTC.

This clonotype occurred many times. The chain carries TRBV12-3 or TRBV12-4 and TRBJ2-1, with TRBD1 identical over 8 bases. The CDR3 sequence is 18 residues long. V was clipped by 6 bases and J by 2 bases; unmatched bases: 15. The CDR3 is CASRTILGTGLTYNEQFF. The CDR3 DNA reads as TGTGCCAGCAGGACGATACTTGGGACAGGCCTTACCTACAATGAGCAGTTCTTC.

This clonotype was detected a few times. The rearrangement joins TRBV6-2 or TRBV6-3 to TRBJ2-5, with 8 bases identical to TRBD1. The germline V gene has CDR1 MNHEY and CDR2 SVGEGT. V lost 8 bases to trimming and J lost 6 bases; unmatched junction nucleotides: 11. The CDR3 has 14 amino acids. The CDR3 sequence is CASSLNRGSQTQYF. In DNA form, the CDR3 reads TGTGCCAGCTCCCTAAACAGGGGGTCGCAGACCCAGTACTTC.

This chain connects TRBV28 to TRBJ1-2; no clear D. Looked up from germline, CDR1 is MDHEN and CDR2 is SYDVKM. V was shortened by 6 bases and J by 5 bases, with 22 bases between the two germline ends. The CDR3 consists of 16 residues. The CDR3 nucleotides read TGTGCCAGCAGGGCGGGAGGGCGGCCGGGAGGATATGGCTACACCTTC. It is translated as CASRAGGRPGGYGYTF.

The chain joins TRBV14 to TRBJ1-3; TRBD1 aligns across 8 bases. This CDR3 contains 16 residues. Trimming at V came to 2 bases and at J to 0 bases, leaving 3 bases not matched to a gene. Germline loops: CDR1 SGHDN, CDR2 FVKESK. CDR3 residues: CASSQLDRASGNTIYF. Here the CDR3 DNA reads TGTGCCAGCAGCCAACTGGACAGGGCCTCTGGAAACACCATATATTTT.